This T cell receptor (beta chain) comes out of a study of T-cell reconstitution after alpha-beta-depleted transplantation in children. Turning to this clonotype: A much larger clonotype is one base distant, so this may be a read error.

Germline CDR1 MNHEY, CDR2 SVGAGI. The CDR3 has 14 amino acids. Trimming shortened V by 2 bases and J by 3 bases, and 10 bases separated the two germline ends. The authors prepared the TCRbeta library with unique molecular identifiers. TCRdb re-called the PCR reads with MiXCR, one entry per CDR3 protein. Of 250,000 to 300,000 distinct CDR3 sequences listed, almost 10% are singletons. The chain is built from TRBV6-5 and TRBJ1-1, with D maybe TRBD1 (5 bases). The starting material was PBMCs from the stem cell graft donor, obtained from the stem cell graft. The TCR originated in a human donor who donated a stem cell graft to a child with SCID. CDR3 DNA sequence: TGTGCCAGCAGTTACATGGGGGGAGACACTGAAGCTTTCTTT. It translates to CASSYMGGDTEAFF.